These 4 T cell receptor beta chains were sequenced from one sample in a study of metastatic and nonmetastatic thyroid tumors. With MiXCR, TCRdb reprocessed the PCR reads. This table has approximately 25,000 clones, approximately 13% appearing once. Nobody among the patients had been given any treatment before thyroid surgery. The sample comprised blood. The receptors here all came from a female donor with papillary thyroid cancer or a benign thyroid nodule (not recorded which). Some clones in this sample may be carry-over from other donors' samples.

This chain uses TRBV11-2 with TRBJ1-2; D perhaps matches TRBD1 (5 bases). The CDR3 runs 13 residues. Trimming removed 1 base from V and 3 bases from J, with 6 bases in between. From germline, CDR1 is SGHAT and CDR2 FQNNGV. This chain's CDR3 is CASSLGGDYGYTF. CDR3 nucleotide sequence: TGTGCCAGCAGCTTAGGAGGGGACTATGGCTACACCTTC.

The V and J genes are TRBV11-1 and TRBJ1-4, with TRBD1 identical over 8 bases. This CDR3 comprises 14 residues. After removal of 3 bases from V and 8 bases from J, the junction contained 5 bases not matched to a gene. Germline V gene lookup returns CDR1 SGHAT and CDR2 FQDESV (reference sequence). CDR3 sequence (DNA): TGTGCCAGCAGCTTGGACAGGGTGGACGAAAAACTGTTTTTT. This encodes CASSLDRVDEKLFF. Full variable domain (missing parts from reference TRBV11-1 and TRBJ1-4): EAEVAQSPRYKITEKSQAVAFWCDPISGHATLYWYRQILGQGPELLVQFQDESVVDDSQLPKDRFSAERLKGVDSTLKIQPAELGDSAMYLCASSLDRVDEKLFFGSGTQLSVL.

A few counts support this clone. The V call is TRBV11-3, the J call TRBJ2-1; 7 bases line up with TRBD2. The junction had 2 bases not matched to a gene; V was cut back by 4 bases and J by 2 bases. This CDR3 is 14 amino acids long. Germline CDR1 reads SGHNT; CDR2 reads YENEEA. The CDR3 here is CASSSGTTYNEQFF. The CDR3 DNA follows: TGTGCCAGCAGCTCCGGGACTACCTACAATGAGCAGTTCTTC.

There are a few counts of this clone. A much larger clonotype is one base distant, so this may be a read error. This chain joins TRBV12-3 or TRBV12-4 and TRBJ2-4; 9 nucleotides agree with TRBD1. J lost 10 bases, V lost 1 base, and 8 bases had no gene match. The CDR3 extends over 15 amino acids. The CDR3, as DNA: TGTGCCAGCAGTTTAGACAGGGGGCCGGGAAAAATTCAGTACTTC. This translates into CASSLDRGPGKIQYF.